Shown below are 21 T cell receptor beta chains from a single sample sequenced in a study of T cells in Graves' hyperthyroidism and ophthalmopathy. RNA transcripts provided the source from which TCR beta CDR3 regions were amplified. With the HTBI primer set, the TCR CDR3 went through a first round of RT-PCR. TCRdb processed the multiplex PCR reads anew with MiXCR; each CDR3 protein has one entry. This sample has hundreds of thousands of distinct CDR3 sequences; about an eighth occur once, and the top ten carry 34%. Sequencing used blood. These receptor sequences come from a woman aged 40 to 50 with Graves' ophthalmopathy.

This clonotype was picked up a small number of times. This chain connects TRBV12-5 to TRBJ1-5; weak D call: TRBD1 (5 bases). The V end was cut by 6 bases, the J end by 3 bases, with 24 bases between. The CDR3 covers 18 residues. CDR1 and CDR2 from the germline V gene are LGHNT and FRNRAP. This CDR3 is CASGFIGEGKAFNQPQHF. Written as DNA, the CDR3 is TGTGCTAGTGGGTTCATCGGGGAGGGGAAAGCTTTCAATCAGCCCCAGCATTTT. The full variable domain, rest sourced from reference TRBV12-5 and TRBJ1-5, is DARVTQTPRHKVTEMGQEVTMRCQPILGHNTVFWYRQTMMQGLELLAYFRNRAPLDDSGMPKDRFSAEMPDATLATLKIQPSEPRDSAVYFCASGFIGEGKAFNQPQHFGDGTRLSIL.

This clonotype was seen many times. The rearrangement links TRBV19 to TRBJ2-3; 15 positions agree with TRBD2. The V and J ends lost 10 bases and 1 base, in that order; junction bases with no gene match: 9. The CDR3 extends over 17 amino acids. Per germline, CDR1 LNHDA and CDR2 SQIVND (reference sequence). CDR3 coding DNA: TGTGCCACGACGGGGACTAGCGGGGGGCTCGGCACAGATACGCAGTATTTT. Its translation is CATTGTSGGLGTDTQYF.

This clonotype was recorded at least ten times. The rearrangement joins TRBV5-1 to TRBJ2-3; 11 nucleotides align to TRBD2. The V and J ends lost 4 bases and 4 bases, in that order; junction bases with no gene match: 5. The V gene's germline CDR1 is SGHRS and CDR2 YFSETQ. The CDR3 runs 15 residues. The CDR3 DNA sequence: TGCGCCAGCAGCCCCATAGCGGGGGGGCCAGATACGCAGTATTTT. Residues: CASSPIAGGPDTQYF.

This clonotype came up many times. The rearrangement joins TRBV6-5 to TRBJ2-7; the D gene is possibly TRBD2 (6 bases). Germline V gives CDR1 MNHEY, CDR2 SVGAGI. V gave up 0 bases and J gave up 4 bases, with 16 bases separating them. The CDR3 is made up of 16 amino acids. CDR3 residues: CASSYSADPAGYEQYF. In DNA form, the CDR3 reads TGTGCCAGCAGTTACTCGGCCGACCCCGCGGGGTACGAGCAGTACTTC.

This clonotype has a count of ten or more. The chain recombines TRBV7-9 with TRBJ2-7; D perhaps matches TRBD2 (5 bases). The CDR3 runs 13 residues. Germline CDR1 reads SEHNR; CDR2 reads FQNEAQ (reference sequence). V was shortened by 5 bases and J by 1 base, with 9 bases between the two germline ends. The CDR3 loop reads CASSPDLSYEQYF. CDR3 bases: TGTGCCAGCAGCCCGGACTTGTCCTACGAGCAGTACTTC.

This clonotype was detected a few times. The chain joins TRBV3-1 to TRBJ1-2; TRBD1 matches 7 bases. This CDR3 is built from 19 residues. The V gene's germline CDR1 is LGHDT and CDR2 YNNKEL (reference sequence). V trimming: 6 bases; J trimming: 4 bases; junction bases outside the gene matches: 23. The CDR3 reads CASSPNTRLVGGGGYGYTF. CDR3 bases: TGTGCCAGCAGTCCAAACACCCGCCTGGTTGGAGGGGGCGGCTATGGCTACACCTTC. The whole variable domain, remainder taken from reference TRBV3-1 and TRBJ1-2, is DTAVSQTPKYLVTQMGNDKSIKCEQNLGHDTMYWYKQDSKKFLKIMFSYNNKELIINETVPNRFSPKSPDKAHLNLHINSLELGDSAVYFCASSPNTRLVGGGGYGYTFGSGTRLTVV.

This clonotype was seen only a few times. The gene calls are TRBV7-6 and TRBJ1-3; D unclear. Trimming took 0 bases from V and 4 from J, leaving 7 bases between them. CDR1 SGHVS and CDR2 FNYEAQ come from the germline V gene. CDR3 length: 14 amino acids. The CDR3, as DNA: TGTGCCAGCAGCTTAGCCTCCAGAGGAAACACCATATATTTT. Protein sequence: CASSLASRGNTIYF.

The chain couples TRBV6-5 to TRBJ2-7; 8 bases are a match to TRBD1. This CDR3 has 13 amino acids. V was clipped by 2 bases and J by 9 bases; unmatched bases: 6. Germline CDR1 and CDR2: MNHEY and SVGAGI. CDR3 amino acids: CASSYPGTGRQYF. CDR3 DNA sequence: TGTGCCAGCAGTTACCCAGGGACAGGTCGGCAGTACTTC.

This clonotype was seen repeatedly, ten times or more. The chain is built from TRBV7-2 and TRBJ2-3; D gene unclear. The CDR3 is made up of 13 amino acids. Trimming shortened V by 5 bases and J by 2 bases, and 8 bases separated the two germline ends. CDR1 and CDR2 from the germline V gene are SGHTA and FQGNSA. CDR3 in DNA: TGTGCCAGCAGCATCCGGCCCACAGATACGCAGTATTTT. Translating gives CASSIRPTDTQYF.

This clonotype was seen repeatedly, ten times or more. This chain joins TRBV20-1 and TRBJ2-7; possible D gene TRBD1, 6 bases. The CDR3 covers 12 residues. Germline values: CDR1 DFQATT, CDR2 SNEGSKA (reference sequence). V dropped 5 bases and J dropped 6 bases, with 14 bases sitting between them. The CDR3 bases are TGCAGTGCTCGCGACAGGACCCCCGAGCAGTACTTC. It yields the protein CSARDRTPEQYF.

The rearrangement joins TRBV7-3 to TRBJ2-3, with D possibly being TRBD1 or TRBD2 (6 bases each). The V end lost 0 bases, the J end lost 6 bases, and 13 bases lay between the germline ends. CDR3 length: 15 amino acids. The germline gives CDR1 SGHTA, CDR2 FQGTGA. CDR3 coding DNA: TGTGCCAGCAGCTTAACAGGGGGGAACCCTGATACGCAGTATTTT. Translating it yields CASSLTGGNPDTQYF.

The chain joins TRBV10-3 to TRBJ1-2; D not resolved. V lost 10 bases and J lost 2, with 11 bases in between. CDR1 and CDR2 (germline): ENHRY, SYGVKD. The CDR3 runs 12 residues. CDR3 DNA: TGTGCCACCACCAGAGGGAACTATGGCTACACCTTC. Translation: CATTRGNYGYTF.

This clonotype was detected ten times or more. CDR3 amino acids: CASSFGRETSPYTDTQYF. The CDR3 DNA follows: TGTGCCAGCAGTTTTGGACGGGAGACCTCCCCGTACACAGATACGCAGTATTTT. This chain uses TRBV12-3 or TRBV12-4 with TRBJ2-3, with D possibly TRBD2 on 6 matching bases. This CDR3 comprises 18 residues. V lost 3 bases and J 2 bases, leaving 21 bases between the germline ends.

The sample holds a few counts of this clonotype. The genes are TRBV19 and TRBJ2-1; tentatively, D is TRBD2 (5 bases). Germline V CDR1 and CDR2: LNHDA, SQIVND (reference sequence). The V end was cut by 3 bases, the J end by 7 bases, with 16 bases between. This CDR3 region has 15 residues. The CDR3 loop reads CASSMSLVGMNEQFF. The CDR3 DNA sequence: TGTGCCAGTAGTATGTCGCTAGTCGGGATGAATGAGCAGTTCTTC.

The CDR3 here is CASSQEARTGNYGYTF. CDR3 sequence (DNA): TGCGCCAGCAGCCAAGAGGCCAGGACAGGGAACTATGGCTACACCTTC. V usage is TRBV4-1 and J usage is TRBJ1-2, with TRBD1 matching 8 bases. Germline V gene sequence: CDR1 MGHRA, CDR2 YSYEKL. The CDR3 loop spans 16 amino acids. V lost 0 bases to trimming and J lost 2 bases; unmatched junction nucleotides: 5.

In its sample, this clonotype was seen many times. The chain joins TRBV10-3 to TRBJ2-2; D uncertain. V was trimmed by 7 bases and J by 3 bases, leaving 9 bases between them. The V gene's germline CDR1 is ENHRY and CDR2 SYGVKD. The CDR3 loop spans 13 amino acids. The CDR3 is CAINQFDTGELFF. The CDR3 DNA follows: TGTGCCATCAACCAATTTGACACCGGGGAGCTGTTTTTT.

The rearrangement uses TRBV3-1 and TRBJ1-4, with 10 bases matching TRBD1. V trimming: 2 bases; J trimming: 6 bases; junction bases outside the gene matches: 6. CDR1 is LGHDT, CDR2 YNNKEL, per germline (reference sequence). This CDR3 region has 16 residues. CDR3 protein: CASSQSTTGGHEKLFF. In nucleotides, the CDR3 is TGTGCCAGCAGCCAATCGACGACAGGGGGCCATGAAAAACTGTTTTTT. The variable domain in full, with the rest retrieved from reference TRBV3-1 and TRBJ1-4, is DTAVSQTPKYLVTQMGNDKSIKCEQNLGHDTMYWYKQDSKKFLKIMFSYNNKELIINETVPNRFSPKSPDKAHLNLHINSLELGDSAVYFCASSQSTTGGHEKLFFGSGTQLSVL.

This clonotype was observed at least ten times. The V and J genes are TRBV6-1 and TRBJ1-2; D is ambiguous. CDR1 and CDR2 from the germline V gene are MNHNS and SASEGT. V shed 7 bases and J shed 5 bases, with 32 bases lying between them. The CDR3 has 19 amino acids. CDR3 sequence reads: CASKGSKRNDGTSAYGYTF. The CDR3 DNA reads as TGTGCCAGCAAGGGCAGTAAACGAAACGACGGTACCAGCGCATATGGCTACACCTTC.

The table lists this clonotype with many counts. The chain combines TRBV7-2 with TRBJ2-5; either TRBD1 or TRBD2 may supply D (5 bases each). Trimming left V 2 bases short and J 7 bases short, with 14 bases between. This CDR3 is 14 amino acids long. The germline V gene encodes CDR1 SGHTA and CDR2 FQGNSA. CDR3 sequence: CASSLQNAGRTQYF. The CDR3 DNA is TGTGCCAGCAGCTTACAGAATGCAGGGAGGACCCAGTACTTC.

The J gene is TRBJ2-1, the V gene TRBV3-1; 12 bases match TRBD1. The V segment lost 4 bases and the J segment 7 bases; nucleotides outside the gene matches: 11. The CDR3 is made up of 17 amino acids. Per the germline V gene, CDR1 is LGHDT and CDR2 is YNNKEL (reference sequence). CDR3 coding DNA: TGTGCCAGCAGCCCGATCGATGGGGACAGGGGGCATAATGAGCAGTTCTTC. It yields the protein CASSPIDGDRGHNEQFF.

About this clonotype: Since a much larger clone is just one base distant, this may be a read error. The rearrangement links TRBV28 to TRBJ2-5, with a tentative D call TRBD1 (6 bases). The V end lost 5 bases, the J end lost 2 bases, and 18 bases lay between the germline ends. This CDR3 region has 16 residues. Germline CDR1 and CDR2: MDHEN and SYDVKM. This CDR3 is CASSAQGWGPQETQYF. Written as DNA, the CDR3 is TGTGCCAGCAGTGCACAGGGTTGGGGACCTCAAGAGACCCAGTACTTC.